This record concerns one T cell receptor (beta chain) sequence. Its specificity is not known. This sample is part of a study of OX40 agonist ivuxolimab in advanced cancers. Overall study context: Eligibility admitted prior anti-PD-1, anti-PD-L1 or anti-CTLA-4 therapy; 35% to 40% had some.

Study results and limitations: At doses 0.1 to 3.0 mg/kg, CD4+ and CD8+ clones expanded.

The CDR3 loop spans 15 amino acids. From germline, CDR1 is SGHVS and CDR2 FNYEAQ. V trimming: 2 bases; J trimming: 8 bases; junction bases outside the gene matches: 6. Measured with immunoSEQ multiplex PCR; TCRdb has only the in-frame clones, and not every one. The sample lists some 51,000 clones, roughly 90% occurring once. V usage is TRBV7-6 and J usage is TRBJ2-1, with 10 positions matching TRBD2. This specimen was CD4+ or CD8+ T cells sorted from blood, taken in a trial of the OX40 agonist ivuxolimab. This TCR came from an adult with an advanced solid tumor such as melanoma, head and neck, liver or kidney cancer. The CDR3 nucleotides read TGTGCCAGCAGCTTAATTAGCGGGGGGACGGATGAGCAGTTCTTC. It codes for CASSLISGGTDEQFF.